The 30 T cell receptor beta chains below all came from one sample that was sequenced in a study of T cells in Graves' hyperthyroidism and ophthalmopathy. RNA transcripts were the template for amplifying TCR beta CDR3 regions. An initial round of RT-PCR targeting the TCR CDR3 relied on the HTBI primer set. Via MiXCR, TCRdb re-called the multiplex PCR reads, giving one row per CDR3 protein. Here the sample spans more than 500,000 distinct CDR3 sequences, 15% to 20% being singletons. The sample comprised blood. The receptors derive from a woman aged 25 to 45 with Graves' hyperthyroidism.

The rearrangement joins TRBV5-1 to TRBJ2-1; the D is unclear. Between the trimmed V and J ends, which lost 0 bases and 14 bases, there was a span of 9 bases. Per germline, CDR1 SGHRS and CDR2 YFSETQ. This CDR3 region has 11 residues. CDR3 protein: CASSLGEIKFF. Here the CDR3 DNA reads TGCGCCAGCAGCTTGGGAGAGATAAAGTTCTTC.

There are a few counts of this clonotype. The chain has TRBV2 and TRBJ1-4; 7 bases are a match to TRBD1. J gave up 2 bases and V 8 bases, and 2 bases lay outside the gene matches. The CDR3 runs to 13 residues. Germline V gene sequence: CDR1 SNHLY, CDR2 FYNNEI. CDR3 in amino acids: CASEQGTNEKLFF. CDR3 bases: TGTGCCAGCGAACAGGGGACTAATGAAAAACTGTTTTTT.

The V gene is TRBV5-6, the J gene TRBJ2-3, with 10 bases lining up with TRBD2. This CDR3 has 16 residues. The ends lost 0 bases at V and 4 bases at J; junction bases unmatched: 5. Looked up from germline, CDR1 is SGHDT and CDR2 is YYEEEE. The CDR3 here is CASSLELAGNADTQYF. CDR3 sequence (DNA): TGTGCCAGCAGCTTGGAACTAGCGGGAAACGCAGATACGCAGTATTTT.

The chain links TRBV2 to TRBJ1-5, with 8 bases aligning to TRBD1. CDR3 length: 14 residues. V gave up 3 bases and J gave up 6 bases; unmatched junction bases: 4. From germline, CDR1 is SNHLY and CDR2 FYNNEI. CDR3 nucleotide sequence: TGTGCCAGCAGTGACAGGGGGCGAGGTCAGCCCCAGCATTTT. It encodes CASSDRGRGQPQHF.

This clonotype was seen ten or more times. The chain joins TRBV12-3 or TRBV12-4 to TRBJ1-2; TRBD1 is a possible D gene (5 bases). CDR3 size: 14 residues. V was pared by 0 bases and J by 4 bases, with 9 bases between. CDR3 bases: TGTGCCAGCAGTTTAGCAGGGGTCCCCTATGGCTACACCTTC. It translates to CASSLAGVPYGYTF.

V and J are TRBV27 and TRBJ2-2; the D is unclear. Germline-derived CDR1 and CDR2 are MNHEY and SMNVEV (reference sequence). Trimming left V 2 bases short and J 1 base short, with 11 bases between. The CDR3 is made up of 16 amino acids. The CDR3 region has the DNA TGTGCCAGCAGTTTAGGGCTTCTCGAGAACACCGGGGAGCTGTTTTTT. Protein: CASSLGLLENTGELFF.

This clonotype was counted at least ten times. The chain links TRBV30 to TRBJ1-2; D might be TRBD1 (5 bases). This CDR3 has 16 amino acids. V lost 3 bases to trimming and J lost 2 bases, with 19 bases between them. The germline CDR1 and CDR2 sequences are GTSNPN and SVGIG (reference sequence). The CDR3 nucleotides read TGTGCCTGGAGGAGGGGTGACACCCCCGCAAACTATGGCTACACCTTC. This sequence encodes CAWRRGDTPANYGYTF.

V gene TRBV20-1 combines with J gene TRBJ2-5; perhaps TRBD2 as D (5 bases). The germline V gene has CDR1 DFQATT and CDR2 SNEGSKA (reference sequence). Trimming left V 6 bases short and J 2 bases short, with 7 bases between. CDR3 size: 11 residues. The CDR3 loop reads CSADSQETQYF. The DNA for the CDR3 is TGCAGTGCGGACTCACAAGAGACCCAGTACTTC.

V and J are TRBV28 and TRBJ1-4; D not resolved. CDR3 length equals 14 residues. V was trimmed by 3 bases and J by 4 bases, leaving 9 bases between them. Germline CDR1 MDHEN, CDR2 SYDVKM. The CDR3 DNA reads as TGTGCCAGCAGTTTTCGGCCCTTTAATGAAAAACTGTTTTTT. It translates to CASSFRPFNEKLFF.

The chain couples TRBV15 to TRBJ2-3; 8 bases are shared with TRBD1. The J segment lost 1 base and the V segment lost 5 bases, leaving 5 bases of the junction unmatched. The CDR3 runs to 15 residues. In germline, CDR1 is LNHNV, CDR2 YYDKDF (reference sequence). Here the CDR3 reads CATSPRTGRTDTQYF. CDR3 coding DNA: TGTGCCACCAGCCCCCGGACAGGGCGCACAGATACGCAGTATTTT.

The chain employs TRBV7-2 and TRBJ2-3; 8 bases line up with TRBD2. Trimming cost V 5 bases and J 2 bases; bases outside gene matches: 12. The CDR3 has 17 amino acids. Per the germline V gene, CDR1 is SGHTA and CDR2 is FQGNSA. The CDR3 DNA is TGTGCCAGCAGCATCCCTTTCTATAGCGGGATCACAGATACGCAGTATTTT. Protein product: CASSIPFYSGITDTQYF.

This clonotype was detected only a few times. The chain couples TRBV4-2 to TRBJ2-2; possibly TRBD2 for D (5 bases). Germline CDR1 and CDR2: LGHNA and YNFKEQ. The CDR3 spans 15 residues. Trimming removed 1 base at V and 6 bases at J, with 12 bases between. The CDR3 nucleotides read TGTGCCAGCAGCCAAGTCGGCGGGCGTTCCGGGGAGCTGTTTTTT. Amino acid sequence: CASSQVGGRSGELFF.

This clonotype showed up many times. J is TRBJ2-5 and V is TRBV20-1; 10 positions agree with TRBD2. Germline assignment: CDR1 DFQATT and CDR2 SNEGSKA (reference sequence). The ends lost 0 bases at V and 3 bases at J; junction bases unmatched: 13. This CDR3 has 18 residues. The CDR3 reads CSARDVPLAGVVEETQYF. The CDR3 DNA reads TGCAGTGCTAGAGATGTTCCCCTAGCGGGAGTTGTTGAAGAGACCCAGTACTTC.

There are a few counts of this clonotype. This chain joins TRBV30 and TRBJ2-7; D might be TRBD1 or TRBD2, each matching 6 bases. The CDR3 loop spans 14 amino acids. V lost 2 bases and J lost 2, with 13 bases in between. Germline V gives CDR1 GTSNPN, CDR2 SVGIG (reference sequence). CDR3 loop: CAWSPPGEAYEQYF. Written as DNA, the CDR3 is TGTGCCTGGAGTCCCCCAGGGGAGGCCTACGAGCAGTACTTC.

This clonotype showed up many times. The V call is TRBV10-3, the J call TRBJ2-5; D remains ambiguous. The CDR3 extends over 12 amino acids. Looked up from germline, CDR1 is ENHRY and CDR2 is SYGVKD. Trimming left V 0 bases short and J 11 bases short, with 10 bases between. CDR3 nucleotides: TGTGCCATCAGTGAGTCCACCCGGATTCAGTACTTC. Residues: CAISESTRIQYF.

This clonotype was picked up a small number of times. The chain combines TRBV7-9 with TRBJ1-2, with 7 bases that match TRBD1. This CDR3 comprises 17 residues. V was pared by 1 base and J by 7 bases, with 15 bases of the junction left unmatched. The germline V gene has CDR1 SEHNR and CDR2 FQNEAQ (reference sequence). The CDR3 protein is CASSLDIAGGGSGGYTF. As DNA, the CDR3 is TGTGCCAGCAGCTTAGATATAGCTGGAGGGGGCTCCGGTGGCTACACCTTC.

Points on this clonotype: A much larger clone differs by one base, so this may be a read error. This sequence joins TRBV27 and TRBJ2-5; 7 nucleotides agree with TRBD2. This CDR3 contains 13 residues. Germline CDR1 and CDR2: MNHEY and SMNVEV (reference sequence). CDR3 sequence reads: CGSSGLVQETQYF. The DNA for the CDR3 is TGTGGCAGCAGTGGACTAGTACAAGAGACCCAGTACTTC.

This clonotype occurred many times. One junction end disagrees with the germline gene, perhaps due to a read error. This sequence joins TRBV5-1 and TRBJ2-1, with 12 bases that match TRBD2. The CDR3 runs 15 residues. Germline-derived CDR1 and CDR2 are SGHRS and YFSETQ. As DNA, the CDR3 is TGTGCCAGCAGCTTAGGCCTAGCGGGAGGGGGTGAGCAGTTCTTC. It codes for CASSLGLAGGGEQFF.

This clonotype occurred many times. J is TRBJ2-3 and V is TRBV7-2; tentative D call: TRBD1 (6 bases). Germline lookup yields CDR1 SGHTA and CDR2 FQGNSA. The CDR3 length is 15 residues. V lost 5 bases and J 0 bases, leaving 12 bases between the germline ends. The CDR3 is CASSTRGPSTDTQYF. The CDR3 DNA sequence: TGTGCCAGCAGCACCAGGGGACCTAGCACAGATACGCAGTATTTT.

This clonotype was detected a few times. As DNA, the CDR3 is TGCAGTGCTAGTTTGGGTTCGGTACGATCCTACGAGCAGTACTTC. Protein sequence: CSASLGSVRSYEQYF. This chain links TRBV20-1 with TRBJ2-7; no firm D call. V gave up 3 bases and J gave up 1 base, with 16 bases separating them. The CDR3 length is 15 residues. The germline gives CDR1 DFQATT, CDR2 SNEGSKA (reference sequence).

This clonotype was seen repeatedly, ten times or more. The chain combines TRBV5-8 with TRBJ2-1; 8 bases match TRBD2. Germline assignment: CDR1 SGHTS and CDR2 YDEGEE. The V segment lost 1 base and the J segment 7 bases; nucleotides outside the gene matches: 4. The CDR3 length is 14 residues. CDR3 coding DNA: TGTGCCAGCAGCTTGTTTGGCGGGGGGAATGAGCAGTTCTTC. It specifies CASSLFGGGNEQFF.

The chain has TRBV7-2 and TRBJ2-1; possible D gene TRBD2, 6 bases. The germline V gene encodes CDR1 SGHTA and CDR2 FQGNSA. CDR3 length equals 13 residues. The V end lost 8 bases, the J end lost 8 bases, and 16 bases lay between the germline ends. The CDR3 is CASGPGVGDEQFF. CDR3 nucleotides: TGTGCCAGCGGACCGGGAGTAGGAGATGAGCAGTTCTTC.

The sample holds many counts of this clonotype. The J gene is TRBJ2-5, the V gene TRBV29-1; 8 positions match TRBD1. Trimming cost V 7 bases and J 4 bases; bases outside gene matches: 5. Germline V gives CDR1 SQVTM, CDR2 ANQGSEA. There are 12 residues in the CDR3. The chain's CDR3 is CSGRQGLETQYF. CDR3 sequence (DNA): TGCAGCGGCAGACAGGGGTTAGAGACCCAGTACTTC.

This clonotype has at least ten counts. The V and J genes are TRBV6-1 and TRBJ2-1; TRBD2 is a possible D gene (6 bases). V lost 6 bases to trimming and J lost 6 bases, with 21 bases between them. CDR3 length: 16 amino acids. Germline-derived CDR1 and CDR2 are MNHNS and SASEGT. CDR3 amino acids: CASRRRDSGLLNEQFF. As DNA, the CDR3 is TGTGCCAGCAGGCGCCGTGATAGCGGCCTCCTCAATGAGCAGTTCTTC.

The J gene is TRBJ1-2, the V gene TRBV19; the D is unclear. The length of the CDR3 is 12 residues. The V end was cut by 8 bases, the J end by 0 bases, with 7 bases between. Germline values: CDR1 LNHDA, CDR2 SQIVND (reference sequence). The CDR3 region is CASGPTNYGYTF. In DNA, the CDR3 is TGTGCCAGTGGCCCGACTAACTATGGCTACACCTTC. Variable domain in full (rest from reference TRBV19 and TRBJ1-2): DGGITQSPKYLFRKEGQNVTLSCEQNLNHDAMYWYRQDPGQGLRLIYYSQIVNDFQKGDIAEGYSVSREKKESFPLTVTSAQKNPTAFYLCASGPTNYGYTFGSGTRLTVV.

The rearrangement joins TRBV7-9 to TRBJ2-1, with a tentative D call TRBD2 (8 bases). The V gene lost 5 bases and the J gene lost 10 bases, with 18 bases spanning the gap. This CDR3 is 14 amino acids long. Germline V gives CDR1 SEHNR, CDR2 FQNEAQ (reference sequence). In DNA form, the CDR3 reads TGTGCCAGCAGCCCCCCCGGGAGGGGGCAGGAGCAGTTCTTC. It yields the protein CASSPPGRGQEQFF. The whole variable domain, filled in from reference TRBV7-9 and TRBJ2-1, reads DTGVSQNPRHKITKRGQNVTFRCDPISEHNRLYWYRQTLGQGPEFLTYFQNEAQLEKSRLLSDRFSAERPKGSFSTLEIQRTEQGDSAMYLCASSPPGRGQEQFFGPGTRLTVL.

The chain is built from TRBV7-3 and TRBJ2-3; 7 bases map to TRBD2. CDR1 is SGHTA and CDR2 is FQGTGA in the germline V gene. This CDR3 region has 15 residues. V gave up 5 bases and J gave up 0 bases; unmatched junction bases: 5. In DNA form, the CDR3 reads TGTGCCAGCAGCCCGACTAGCAGAAGCACAGATACGCAGTATTTT. It yields the protein CASSPTSRSTDTQYF.

This clonotype has ten or more counts. The chain is built from TRBV7-2 and TRBJ1-2, with D hard to call. Germline assignment: CDR1 SGHTA and CDR2 FQGNSA. V lost 4 bases and J lost 3, with 9 bases in between. The CDR3 runs 13 residues. CDR3 nucleotides: TGTGCCAGCAGCTCAACAGCCGACTATGGCTACACCTTC. This translates into CASSSTADYGYTF.

This clonotype was seen ten or more times. V is TRBV2 and J is TRBJ2-7; D possibly corresponds to TRBD2 (6 bases). Per germline, CDR1 SNHLY and CDR2 FYNNEI. V dropped 8 bases and J dropped 0 bases, with 11 bases sitting between them. This CDR3 spans 13 amino acids. The CDR3 coding sequence is TGTGCCAGCGGTTACGGGAGCTCCTACGAGCAGTACTTC. Translation gives CASGYGSSYEQYF.

This clonotype occurred many times. The chain couples TRBV6-1 to TRBJ1-1, with 11 bases matching TRBD1. The germline CDR1 and CDR2 sequences are MNHNS and SASEGT. The CDR3 covers 15 residues. Germline trimming cut 5 bases from V and 1 base from J; bases unmatched to any gene: 3. DNA of the CDR3: TGTGCCAGCAGTTGGACAGGGGGCAGGAACACTGAAGCTTTCTTT. Translating gives CASSWTGGRNTEAFF.